One and the same sample provided the 28 T cell receptor beta chains below, sequenced in a study of T cells in Graves' hyperthyroidism and ophthalmopathy. There were TCR beta CDR3 regions amplified from RNA transcripts. Using the HTBI primer set, a first-round RT-PCR was run on the TCR CDR3. MiXCR, run by TCRdb on the multiplex PCR reads, gives a single entry per CDR3 protein. The sample shows over 500,000 distinct CDR3 sequences, roughly a sixth of them seen only once. Sample: blood. Receptors originate from a woman in her twenties or thirties with Graves' ophthalmopathy.

This chain connects TRBV28 to TRBJ1-6; 8 positions match TRBD1. Looked up from germline, CDR1 is MDHEN and CDR2 is SYDVKM. The V segment lost 2 bases and the J segment 8 bases; nucleotides outside the gene matches: 5. This CDR3 is built from 15 residues. The CDR3 DNA follows: TGTGCCAGCAGTTTAGCAGGGGGCGATTATTCACCCCTCCACTTT. It is translated as CASSLAGGDYSPLHF.

The table lists this clonotype with many counts. This chain joins TRBV20-1 and TRBJ2-3; 7 nucleotides align to TRBD2. Germline values: CDR1 DFQATT, CDR2 SNEGSKA (reference sequence). Trimming took 5 bases from V and 2 from J; bases not matched to a gene: 4. This CDR3 is built from 13 residues. The CDR3 nucleotides read TGCAGTGCTGGGGACTACGTCACAGATACGCAGTATTTT. This codes for CSAGDYVTDTQYF.

Many counts were recorded for this clonotype. This chain joins TRBV27 and TRBJ2-3, with 9 bases identical to TRBD2. The germline gives CDR1 MNHEY, CDR2 SMNVEV (reference sequence). This CDR3 is built from 18 residues. Unmatched junction bases numbered 10, after V lost 3 bases and J lost 0 bases. The CDR3 is CASSFFGLARTSTDTQYF. CDR3 sequence (DNA): TGTGCCAGCAGTTTCTTCGGACTAGCGCGAACTAGCACAGATACGCAGTATTTT.

This clonotype has a count of ten or more. This sequence joins TRBV4-1 and TRBJ1-1; no clear D. Germline CDR1 is MGHRA and CDR2 is YSYEKL. This CDR3 contains 15 residues. V was cut by 0 bases and J by 3 bases, with 11 bases left in between. CDR3: CASSQETVEDTEAFF. In DNA, the CDR3 is TGCGCCAGCAGCCAAGAAACGGTGGAGGACACTGAAGCTTTCTTT.

This clonotype came up many times. This chain uses TRBV12-3 or TRBV12-4 with TRBJ2-1, with TRBD2 identical over 8 bases. V shed 4 bases, J shed 7 bases, and the junction held 12 bases outside the gene matches. This CDR3 is 16 amino acids long. CDR3 protein: CASSSRIARGGNEQFF. The CDR3 coding sequence is TGTGCCAGCAGTTCCCGAATAGCTCGGGGGGGGAATGAGCAGTTCTTC.

This clonotype has a handful of counts. The rearrangement uses TRBV29-1 and TRBJ1-2; D might be TRBD1 (5 bases). V lost 6 bases and J 2 bases, leaving 10 bases between the germline ends. Germline values: CDR1 SQVTM, CDR2 ANQGSEA. The CDR3 is 12 amino acids. This CDR3 is CSVRDVNYGYTF. CDR3 in DNA: TGCAGCGTGAGGGACGTAAACTATGGCTACACCTTC.

This clonotype occurred many times. The rearrangement joins TRBV6-2 or TRBV6-3 to TRBJ2-7; D not resolved. Germline V CDR1 and CDR2: MNHEY, SVGEGT. Trimming left V 4 bases short and J 3 bases short, with 7 bases between. CDR3 length equals 12 residues. The CDR3 sequence: CASSSAFYEQYF. CDR3 coding DNA: TGTGCCAGCAGTTCCGCCTTCTACGAGCAGTACTTC.

This clonotype was found many times. This chain links TRBV28 with TRBJ1-1; unclear D gene. CDR1 MDHEN and CDR2 SYDVKM come from the germline V gene. V gave up 7 bases and J gave up 2 bases, with 17 bases separating them. The CDR3 sequence is 15 residues long. As DNA, the CDR3 is TGTGCCAGCAACCCACAGCCAGAAGGAAACACTGAAGCTTTCTTT. The encoded protein is CASNPQPEGNTEAFF.

This chain connects TRBV12-3 or TRBV12-4 to TRBJ2-5; perhaps TRBD2 as D (6 bases). V lost 6 bases and J 9 bases, leaving 23 bases between the germline ends. This CDR3 has 15 amino acids. In DNA form, the CDR3 reads TGTGCCAGCAGCGCCCGGACCTCTGGGGGGTCGGCCCAGTACTTC. Its translation is CASSARTSGGSAQYF.

There are many counts of this clonotype. The J gene is TRBJ2-3, the V gene TRBV7-3, with 11 bases aligning to TRBD1. The ends lost 4 bases at V and 1 base at J; junction bases unmatched: 1. The CDR3 loop spans 15 amino acids. CDR1 and CDR2 (germline): SGHTA, FQGTGA. The CDR3 loop reads CASSSGQGGTDTQYF. In nucleotides, the CDR3 is TGTGCCAGCAGCTCGGGACAGGGGGGCACAGATACGCAGTATTTT.

This clonotype was picked up many times. One end of the junction fails to match germline, which may point to a read error. For the CDR3, the DNA is TGCAGTGCTAGTTTCCAGCGGGAGATCCAGTACTTC. Translating it yields CSASFQREIQYF. The chain is built from TRBV20-1 and TRBJ2-5; 8 bases agree with TRBD2. Germline CDR1 reads DFQATT; CDR2 reads SNEGSKA (reference sequence). The CDR3 is 12 residues long.

This clonotype occurred a few times. The gene calls are TRBV5-1 and TRBJ2-1; D gene ambiguous. This CDR3 comprises 14 residues. Germline V gene lookup returns CDR1 SGHRS and CDR2 YFSETQ. The V end was cut by 4 bases, the J end by 9 bases, with 17 bases between. CDR3 nucleotide sequence: TGCGCCAGCAGCCCCGAGGATCTCAGGAGTGAGCAGTTCTTC. This encodes CASSPEDLRSEQFF.

This clonotype was seen repeatedly, ten times or more. CDR3 sequence reads: CASSPYRGGSYEQYF. The CDR3, as DNA: TGTGCCAGCAGTCCATACAGGGGGGGGTCCTACGAGCAGTACTTC. This chain connects TRBV28 to TRBJ2-7; tentatively, D is TRBD1 (8 bases). Trimming stripped 5 bases from V and 1 base from J, with 15 bases between. Germline V gives CDR1 MDHEN, CDR2 SYDVKM. The CDR3 has 15 amino acids. Together with reference TRBV28 and TRBJ2-7, the CDR3 gives the full variable domain: DVKVTQSSRYLVKRTGEKVFLECVQDMDHENMFWYRQDPGLGLRLIYFSYDVKMKEKGDIPEGYSVSREKKERFSLILESASTNQTSMYLCASSPYRGGSYEQYFGPGTRLTVT.

This sequence joins TRBV29-1 and TRBJ2-3; TRBD1 agrees at 7 bases. Per the germline V gene, CDR1 is SQVTM and CDR2 is ANQGSEA. The CDR3 has 15 residues. J was trimmed by 6 bases and V by 6 bases; bases with no gene match: 15. In DNA form, the CDR3 reads TGCAGCGTGGAAACAGGGGACGTAATAGCGGATACGCAGTATTTT. Protein: CSVETGDVIADTQYF.

The sample holds a few counts of this clonotype. The chain employs TRBV7-9 and TRBJ2-7; perhaps TRBD1 as D (6 bases). Trimming cost V 5 bases and J 3 bases, with 11 bases left between them. There are 13 residues in the CDR3. Looked up from germline, CDR1 is SEHNR and CDR2 is FQNEAQ (reference sequence). The CDR3 here is CASSRDINYEQYF. The CDR3 DNA sequence: TGTGCCAGCAGCCGGGACATTAACTACGAGCAGTACTTC.

This clonotype has at least ten counts. The chain is built from TRBV5-6 and TRBJ1-1; D gene unclear. The germline gives CDR1 SGHDT, CDR2 YYEEEE. The length of the CDR3 is 15 residues. V lost 0 bases, J lost 3 bases, and 12 bases lay in between. CDR3: CASSLGSLFDTEAFF. CDR3 coding DNA: TGTGCCAGCAGCTTGGGGTCGCTCTTCGACACTGAAGCTTTCTTT.

This rearrangement joins TRBV7-9 to TRBJ2-2; D possibly corresponds to TRBD1 (6 bases). There are 16 residues in the CDR3. With 5 bases removed from V and 3 bases from J, the gap between germline ends came to 16 bases. From germline, CDR1 is SEHNR and CDR2 FQNEAQ (reference sequence). The CDR3 reads CASSPGASWYTGELFF. Here the CDR3 DNA reads TGTGCCAGCAGCCCAGGGGCTAGCTGGTACACCGGGGAGCTGTTTTTT.

This clonotype has more than one count but fewer than ten. The chain carries TRBV7-3 and TRBJ1-2, with TRBD1 as a possible D gene (6 bases). The CDR3 is 14 residues long. V gave up 5 bases and J gave up 7 bases, with 17 bases separating them. Germline V gene lookup returns CDR1 SGHTA and CDR2 FQGTGA. The CDR3 sequence is CASSPTPGVGGYTF. The CDR3 bases are TGTGCCAGCAGCCCCACCCCAGGGGTAGGTGGCTACACCTTC.

This clonotype was detected ten times or more. The chain links TRBV7-9 to TRBJ2-3; 8 bases are a match to TRBD2. The junction had 3 bases not matched to a gene; V was cut back by 4 bases and J by 0 bases. The CDR3 is made up of 15 amino acids. CDR1 and CDR2 from the germline V gene are SEHNR and FQNEAQ (reference sequence). The CDR3 loop is CASSWTSRSTDTQYF. The CDR3 nucleotides are TGTGCCAGCAGCTGGACTAGCCGCAGCACAGATACGCAGTATTTT.

This clonotype has ten or more counts. The chain is built from TRBV19 and TRBJ1-1; D ambiguous. CDR3 length equals 13 residues. The V and J ends lost 6 bases and 0 bases respectively, with 8 bases between them. Germline lookup yields CDR1 LNHDA and CDR2 SQIVND (reference sequence). CDR3 amino acids: CASRWLLNTEAFF. The CDR3 DNA reads TGTGCCAGTAGATGGTTACTGAACACTGAAGCTTTCTTT.

This clonotype was recorded at least ten times. The chain employs TRBV18 and TRBJ1-1, with a weak D call TRBD1 (5 bases). Germline CDR1 reads KGHSH; CDR2 reads LQKENI. The CDR3 has 13 amino acids. Trimming shortened V by 6 bases and J by 1 base, and 9 bases separated the two germline ends. CDR3 residues: CASSQGKNTEAFF. The DNA of the CDR3 is TGTGCCAGCTCTCAGGGCAAGAACACTGAAGCTTTCTTT.

The chain links TRBV9 to TRBJ2-2; possibly TRBD2 for D (5 bases). CDR1 and CDR2 (germline): SGDLS, YYNGEE. The CDR3 consists of 11 residues. Trimming shortened V by 4 bases and J by 10 bases, and 8 bases separated the two germline ends. CDR3 coding DNA: TGTGCCAGCAGCAGCCGGGAGGAGCTGTTTTTT. Translating it yields CASSSREELFF.

There are many counts of this clonotype. This chain joins TRBV12-3 or TRBV12-4 and TRBJ2-2; D remains unclear. V lost 1 base and J 7 bases, leaving 4 bases between the germline ends. This CDR3 contains 12 residues. CDR3 nucleotide sequence: TGTGCCAGCAGTTTAGGCCGCGGGGAGCTGTTTTTT. This gives the protein CASSLGRGELFF.

This clonotype was counted at least ten times. The CDR3 region has the DNA TGCGCCAGTACAATCCTAGCGGGACACGATACGCAGTATTTT. Translating it yields CASTILAGHDTQYF. The V gene is TRBV5-1, the J gene TRBJ2-3; 9 bases are shared with TRBD2. Germline V gene sequence: CDR1 SGHRS, CDR2 YFSETQ. Trimming took 8 bases from V and 6 from J; bases not matched to a gene: 10. The CDR3 runs 14 residues.

In the case of this clonotype: A read error may account for a junction end that differs from germline. This chain uses TRBV2 with TRBJ1-5; 7 nucleotides line up with TRBD1. The length of the CDR3 is 14 residues. In germline, CDR1 is SNHLY, CDR2 FYNNEI. The CDR3 DNA follows: TGTGCCGGCAGGCGACAGGGAAGCAATCAGCCCCAGCATTTT. Residues: CAGRRQGSNQPQHF.

This clonotype occurred many times. This rearrangement joins TRBV9 to TRBJ2-5, with a possible D match to TRBD2 (5 bases). The CDR3 spans 14 residues. With 3 bases removed from V and 1 base from J, the gap between germline ends came to 10 bases. Germline-derived CDR1 and CDR2 are SGDLS and YYNGEE. The chain's CDR3 is CASSGSGTQETQYF. The CDR3 DNA sequence: TGTGCCAGCAGCGGAAGCGGAACCCAAGAGACCCAGTACTTC.

This clonotype was seen at least ten times. This chain joins TRBV20-1 and TRBJ2-7, with 10 positions matching TRBD2. This CDR3 has 15 residues. Germline V gene lookup returns CDR1 DFQATT and CDR2 SNEGSKA (reference sequence). Trimming removed 1 base from V and 7 bases from J; junction bases left unmatched: 10. CDR3 loop: CSARAHLAGDGEQYF. DNA for the CDR3: TGCAGTGCTAGAGCGCATCTAGCGGGAGATGGGGAGCAGTACTTC.

This chain connects TRBV24-1 to TRBJ2-7; D assignment may be TRBD1 or TRBD2 (5 bases each). Germline-derived CDR1 and CDR2 are KGHDR and SFDVKD. V lost 7 bases and J 0 bases, leaving 18 bases between the germline ends. The CDR3 spans 16 residues. CDR3 loop: CATSRPPGTSSYEQYF. The DNA of the CDR3 is TGTGCCACCAGCCGCCCACCGGGGACCAGCTCCTACGAGCAGTACTTC.